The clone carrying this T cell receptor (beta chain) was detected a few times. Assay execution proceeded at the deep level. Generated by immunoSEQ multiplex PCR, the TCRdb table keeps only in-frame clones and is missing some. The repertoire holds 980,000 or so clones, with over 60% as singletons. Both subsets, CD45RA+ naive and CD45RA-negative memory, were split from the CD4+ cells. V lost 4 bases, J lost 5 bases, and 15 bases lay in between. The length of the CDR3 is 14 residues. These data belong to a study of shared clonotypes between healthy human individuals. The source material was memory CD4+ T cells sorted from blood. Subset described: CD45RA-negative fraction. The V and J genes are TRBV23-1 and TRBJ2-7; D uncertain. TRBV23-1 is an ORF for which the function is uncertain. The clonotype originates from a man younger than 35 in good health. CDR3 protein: CASSPLAALHEQYF. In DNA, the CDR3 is TGCGCCAGCAGTCCGTTGGCTGCACTCCACGAGCAGTACTTC.